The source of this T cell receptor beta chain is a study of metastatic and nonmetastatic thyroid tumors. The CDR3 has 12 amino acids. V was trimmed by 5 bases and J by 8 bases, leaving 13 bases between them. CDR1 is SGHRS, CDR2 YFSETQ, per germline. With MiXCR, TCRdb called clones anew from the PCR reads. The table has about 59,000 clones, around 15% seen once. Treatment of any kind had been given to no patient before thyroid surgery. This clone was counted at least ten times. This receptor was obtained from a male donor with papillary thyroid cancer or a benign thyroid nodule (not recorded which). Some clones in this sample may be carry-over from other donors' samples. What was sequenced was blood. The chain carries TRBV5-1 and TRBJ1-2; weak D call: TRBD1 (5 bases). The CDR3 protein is CASRWGSGGYTF. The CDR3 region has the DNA TGCGCCAGCAGATGGGGGAGTGGCGGCTACACCTTC. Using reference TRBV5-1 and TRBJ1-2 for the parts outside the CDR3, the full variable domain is KAGVTQTPRYLIKTRGQQVTLSCSPISGHRSVSWYQQTPGQGLQFLFEYFSETQRNKGNFPGRFSGRQFSNSRSEMNVSTLELGDSALYLCASRWGSGGYTFGSGTRLTVV.